This T cell receptor (beta chain) was documented in a study of T cells in women clearing cervical HPV infection. Study details: HLA type stays a possible confounder, typing being limited.

The CDR3 loop spans 15 amino acids. J lost 8 bases, V lost 5 bases, and 10 bases had no gene match. From germline, CDR1 is MDHEN and CDR2 SYDVKM. Clones were sequenced by immunoSEQ multiplex PCR, and TCRdb holds only the in-frame ones, with some missing. In total, the table holds over 30,000 clones. A remark on this clone: What it recognizes is unknown. The missing CDR3 end, 3 residues past where the read stops, is filled in from the germline J gene.

Study results and caveats: Associations may precede or follow infection; HPV-specific or memory T cells were not isolated. Richness plus V gene abundances separated cases from controls with AUC roughly 0.88. Cases carried less TRBV6-7 than controls: about 0.1% versus 0.15%.

This chain links TRBV28 with TRBJ1-4; 8 bases align to TRBD1. This receptor was taken from a woman between 18 and 70 years old with a cervical HPV16 infection that either progressed to CIN3+ or cleared (not recorded which). The sample comprised blood buffy coat. CDR3: CASSQSGQGREKLFF. The DNA read from the CDR3 is TGTGCCAGCAGTCAATCCGGACAGGGTCGAGAAAAA.